This T cell receptor (beta chain) was observed in a study of OX40 agonist ivuxolimab in advanced cancers. Background on the study: The patients got ivuxolimab, which is an agonistic anti-OX40 (CD134) antibody. Participants averaged 60 years of age (range roughly 20 to 90) and were 82.7% male. General observations from the study: Averaged across samples, CD8+ T cells carried more expanded clones than CD4+ did.

Sequencing was performed with immunoSEQ multiplex PCR; in TCRdb, only in-frame clones are kept and a portion is missing. Here the sample spans some 99,000 clones, around 88% being singletons. About this clone: Antigen: not known.

The CDR3 is made up of 14 amino acids. V lost 6 bases and J lost 4, with 15 bases in between. Germline CDR1 reads KGHSH; CDR2 reads LQKENI. The material was CD4+ or CD8+ T cells sorted from blood, obtained in a trial of the OX40 agonist ivuxolimab. The sequence was collected from an adult with an advanced solid tumor such as melanoma, head and neck, liver or kidney cancer. This chain connects TRBV18 to TRBJ2-5; D is tentatively TRBD1 or TRBD2 (5 bases each). The CDR3 loop is CASSARGAGETQYF. The CDR3 DNA reads as TGTGCCAGCTCGGCCCGAGGGGCTGGAGAGACCCAGTACTTC.